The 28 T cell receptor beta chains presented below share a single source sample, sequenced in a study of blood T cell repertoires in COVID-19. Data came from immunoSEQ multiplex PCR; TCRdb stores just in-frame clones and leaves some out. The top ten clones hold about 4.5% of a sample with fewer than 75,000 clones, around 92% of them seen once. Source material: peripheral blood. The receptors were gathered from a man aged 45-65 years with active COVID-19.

CDR3 loop: CASSQGLLAGGSQETQYF. In nucleotides, the CDR3 is TGTGCCAGCAGCCAAGGATTGTTGGCAGGGGGCAGCCAAGAGACCCAGTACTTC. The V gene is TRBV3-1 (or the pseudogene TRBV3-2), the J gene TRBJ2-5; 8 nucleotides match TRBD1. The CDR3 is 18 residues long. V lost 1 base, J lost 1 base, and 11 bases stayed unmatched. Germline V gene sequence: CDR1 LGHDT, CDR2 YNNKEL (reference sequence).

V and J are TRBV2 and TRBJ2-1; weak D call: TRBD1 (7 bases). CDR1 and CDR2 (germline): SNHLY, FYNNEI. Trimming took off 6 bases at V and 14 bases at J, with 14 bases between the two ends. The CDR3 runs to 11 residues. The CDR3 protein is CASREGAEKFF. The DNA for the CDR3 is TGTGCCAGCAGGGAGGGGGCCGAAAAGTTCTTC.

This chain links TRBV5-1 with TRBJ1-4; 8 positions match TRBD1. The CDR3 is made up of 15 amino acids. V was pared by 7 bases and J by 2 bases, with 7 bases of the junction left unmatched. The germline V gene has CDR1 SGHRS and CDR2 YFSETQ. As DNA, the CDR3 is TGCGCCAGCTCCGGACAGGGTGGTACTAATGAAAAACTGTTTTTT. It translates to CASSGQGGTNEKLFF.

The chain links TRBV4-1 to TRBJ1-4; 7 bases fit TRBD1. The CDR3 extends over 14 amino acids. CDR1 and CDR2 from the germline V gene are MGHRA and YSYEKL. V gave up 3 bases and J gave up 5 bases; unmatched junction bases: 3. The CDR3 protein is CASSQGTENEKLFF. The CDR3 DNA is TGCGCCAGCAGCCAGGGGACAGAGAATGAAAAACTGTTTTTT.

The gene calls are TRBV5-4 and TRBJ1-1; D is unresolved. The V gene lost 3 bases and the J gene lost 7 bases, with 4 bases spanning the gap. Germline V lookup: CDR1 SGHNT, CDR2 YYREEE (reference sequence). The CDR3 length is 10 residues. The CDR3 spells CASSCYEAFF. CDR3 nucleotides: TGTGCCAGCAGCTGCTATGAAGCTTTCTTT.

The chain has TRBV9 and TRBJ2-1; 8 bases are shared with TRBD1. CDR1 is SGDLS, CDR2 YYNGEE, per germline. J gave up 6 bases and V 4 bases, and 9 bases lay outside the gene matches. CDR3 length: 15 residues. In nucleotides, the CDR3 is TGTGCCAGCAGCTCTCCGACAGGGGCCCTCAATGAGCAGTTCTTC. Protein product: CASSSPTGALNEQFF.

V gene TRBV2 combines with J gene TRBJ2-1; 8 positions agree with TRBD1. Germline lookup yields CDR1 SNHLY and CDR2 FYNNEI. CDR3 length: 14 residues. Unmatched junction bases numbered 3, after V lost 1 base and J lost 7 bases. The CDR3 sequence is CASSEGQGLNEQFF. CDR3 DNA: TGTGCCAGCAGTGAAGGACAGGGGCTGAATGAGCAGTTCTTC. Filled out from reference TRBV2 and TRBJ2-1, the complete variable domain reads EPEVTQTPSHQVTQMGQEVILRCVPISNHLYFYWYRQILGQKVEFLVSFYNNEISEKSEIFDDQFSVERPDGSNFTLKIRSTKLEDSAMYFCASSEGQGLNEQFFGPGTRLTVL.

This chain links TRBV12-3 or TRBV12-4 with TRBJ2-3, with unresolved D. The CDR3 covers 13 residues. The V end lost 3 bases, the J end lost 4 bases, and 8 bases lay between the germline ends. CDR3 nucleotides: TGTGCCAGCAGTTTCCCTCCCCCAGATACGCAGTATTTT. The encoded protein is CASSFPPPDTQYF.

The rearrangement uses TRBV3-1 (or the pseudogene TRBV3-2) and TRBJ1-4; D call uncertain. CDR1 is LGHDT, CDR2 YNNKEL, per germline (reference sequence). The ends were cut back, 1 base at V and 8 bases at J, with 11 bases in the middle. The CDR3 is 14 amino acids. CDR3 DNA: TGTGCCAGCAGCCAAGTAGCAGGAGGGGAAAAACTGTTTTTT. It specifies CASSQVAGGEKLFF.

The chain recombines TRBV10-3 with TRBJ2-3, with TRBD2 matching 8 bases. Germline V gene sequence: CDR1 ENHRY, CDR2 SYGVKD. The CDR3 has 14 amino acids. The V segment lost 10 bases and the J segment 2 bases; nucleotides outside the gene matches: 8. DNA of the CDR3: TGTGCCACAGTAGCGGGAAGTTCCACAGATACGCAGTATTTT. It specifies CATVAGSSTDTQYF.

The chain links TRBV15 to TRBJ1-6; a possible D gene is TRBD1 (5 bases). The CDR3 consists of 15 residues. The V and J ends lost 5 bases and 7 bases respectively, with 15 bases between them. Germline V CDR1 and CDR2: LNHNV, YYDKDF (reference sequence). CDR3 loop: CATSGTGTGNSPLHF. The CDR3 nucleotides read TGTGCCACCAGCGGCACCGGGACTGGAAATTCACCCCTCCACTTT.

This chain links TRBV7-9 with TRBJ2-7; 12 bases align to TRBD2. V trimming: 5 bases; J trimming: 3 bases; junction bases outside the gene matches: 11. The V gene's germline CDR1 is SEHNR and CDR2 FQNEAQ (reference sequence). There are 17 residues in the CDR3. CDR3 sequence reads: CASSTGLAGISFYEQYF. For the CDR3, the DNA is TGTGCCAGCAGCACCGGACTAGCGGGGATTAGCTTCTACGAGCAGTACTTC.

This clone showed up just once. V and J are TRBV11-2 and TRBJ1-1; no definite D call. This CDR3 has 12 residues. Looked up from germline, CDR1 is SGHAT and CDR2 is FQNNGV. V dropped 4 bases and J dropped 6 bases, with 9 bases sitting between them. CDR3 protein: CASSWYNAEAFF. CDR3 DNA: TGTGCCAGCAGCTGGTACAACGCTGAAGCTTTCTTT.

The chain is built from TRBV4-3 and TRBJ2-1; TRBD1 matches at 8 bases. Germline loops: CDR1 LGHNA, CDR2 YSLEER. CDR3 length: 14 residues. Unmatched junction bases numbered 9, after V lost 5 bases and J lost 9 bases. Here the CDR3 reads CASSYRTGYAEQFF. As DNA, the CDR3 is TGCGCCAGCAGCTATAGGACAGGGTACGCTGAGCAGTTCTTC.

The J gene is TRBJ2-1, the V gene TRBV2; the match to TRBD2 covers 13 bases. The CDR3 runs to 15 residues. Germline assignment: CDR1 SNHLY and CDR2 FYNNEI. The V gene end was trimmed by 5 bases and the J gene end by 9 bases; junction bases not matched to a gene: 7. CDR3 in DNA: TGTGCCAGCAGTTCACTAGCGGGAGGGCCCCTTGAGCAGTTCTTC. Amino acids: CASSSLAGGPLEQFF. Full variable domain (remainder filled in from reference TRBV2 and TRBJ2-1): EPEVTQTPSHQVTQMGQEVILRCVPISNHLYFYWYRQILGQKVEFLVSFYNNEISEKSEIFDDQFSVERPDGSNFTLKIRSTKLEDSAMYFCASSSLAGGPLEQFFGPGTRLTVL.

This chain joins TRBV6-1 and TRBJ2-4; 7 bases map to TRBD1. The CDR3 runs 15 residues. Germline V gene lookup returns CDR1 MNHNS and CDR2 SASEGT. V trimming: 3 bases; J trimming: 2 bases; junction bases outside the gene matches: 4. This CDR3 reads CASSDSRGSKNIQYF. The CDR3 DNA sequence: TGTGCCAGCAGTGATTCCAGGGGGTCCAAAAACATTCAGTACTTC.

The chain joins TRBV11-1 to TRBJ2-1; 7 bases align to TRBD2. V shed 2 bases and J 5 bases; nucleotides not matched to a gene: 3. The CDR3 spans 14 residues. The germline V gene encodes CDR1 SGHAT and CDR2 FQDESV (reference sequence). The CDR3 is CASSLRGGHNEQFF. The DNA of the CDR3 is TGTGCCAGCAGCTTACGCGGGGGTCACAATGAGCAGTTCTTC.

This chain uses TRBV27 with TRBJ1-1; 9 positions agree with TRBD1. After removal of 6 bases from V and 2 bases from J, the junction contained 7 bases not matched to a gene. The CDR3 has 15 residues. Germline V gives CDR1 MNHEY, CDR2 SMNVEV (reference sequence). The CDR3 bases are TGTGCCAGCAGATTCGACAGGGGGGACAACACTGAAGCTTTCTTT. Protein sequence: CASRFDRGDNTEAFF.

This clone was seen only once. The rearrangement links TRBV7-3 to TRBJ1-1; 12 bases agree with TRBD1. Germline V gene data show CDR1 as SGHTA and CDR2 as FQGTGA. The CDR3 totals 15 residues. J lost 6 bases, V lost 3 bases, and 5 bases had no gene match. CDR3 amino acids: CASSFGTGGPPEAFF. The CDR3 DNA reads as TGTGCCAGCAGCTTTGGGACAGGGGGCCCGCCTGAAGCTTTCTTT.

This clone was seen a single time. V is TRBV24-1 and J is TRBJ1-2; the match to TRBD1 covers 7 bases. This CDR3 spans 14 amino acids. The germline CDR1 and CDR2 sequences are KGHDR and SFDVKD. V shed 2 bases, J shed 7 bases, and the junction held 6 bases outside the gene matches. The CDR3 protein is CATSDSHRGFGYTF. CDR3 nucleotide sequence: TGTGCCACCAGTGATTCCCACAGGGGATTTGGCTACACCTTC.

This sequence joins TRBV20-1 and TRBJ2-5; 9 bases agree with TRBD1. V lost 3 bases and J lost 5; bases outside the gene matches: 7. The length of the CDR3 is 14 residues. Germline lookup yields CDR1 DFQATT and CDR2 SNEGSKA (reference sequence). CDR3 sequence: CSASVQGARETQYF. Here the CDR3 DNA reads TGCAGTGCTAGTGTACAGGGGGCGAGGGAGACCCAGTACTTC.

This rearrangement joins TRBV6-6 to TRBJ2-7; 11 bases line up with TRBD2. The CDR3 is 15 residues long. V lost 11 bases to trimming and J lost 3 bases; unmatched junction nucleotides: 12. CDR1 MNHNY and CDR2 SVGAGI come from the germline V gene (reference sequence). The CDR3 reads CASGVRLAGGYEQYF. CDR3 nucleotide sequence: TGTGCCTCCGGGGTAAGGCTAGCGGGAGGCTACGAGCAGTACTTC.

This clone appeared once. The CDR3 protein is CASSLSGGVGEQYF. The CDR3 bases are TGTGCCAGCAGTTTGTCGGGGGGAGTAGGCGAGCAGTACTTC. This chain joins TRBV28 and TRBJ2-7, with 7 bases fitting TRBD2. This CDR3 has 14 residues. From germline, CDR1 is MDHEN and CDR2 SYDVKM. Unmatched junction bases numbered 8, after V lost 3 bases and J lost 6 bases. The variable domain in full, with the rest retrieved from reference TRBV28 and TRBJ2-7, is DVKVTQSSRYLVKRTGEKVFLECVQDMDHENMFWYRQDPGLGLRLIYFSYDVKMKEKGDIPEGYSVSREKKERFSLILESASTNQTSMYLCASSLSGGVGEQYFGPGTRLTVT.

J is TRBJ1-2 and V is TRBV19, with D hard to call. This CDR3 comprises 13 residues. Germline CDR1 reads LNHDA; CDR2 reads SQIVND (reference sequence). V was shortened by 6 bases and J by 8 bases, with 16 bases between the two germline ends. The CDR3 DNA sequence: TGTGCCAGTAGACCGACACTTTTCGGAGGCTACACCTTC. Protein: CASRPTLFGGYTF.

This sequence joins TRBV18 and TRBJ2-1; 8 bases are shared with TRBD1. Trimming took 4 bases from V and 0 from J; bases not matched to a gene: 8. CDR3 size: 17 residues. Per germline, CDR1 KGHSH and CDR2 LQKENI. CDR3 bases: TGTGCCAGCTCACGGTCAGGGGACAGGAGCTCCTACAATGAGCAGTTCTTC. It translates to CASSRSGDRSSYNEQFF.

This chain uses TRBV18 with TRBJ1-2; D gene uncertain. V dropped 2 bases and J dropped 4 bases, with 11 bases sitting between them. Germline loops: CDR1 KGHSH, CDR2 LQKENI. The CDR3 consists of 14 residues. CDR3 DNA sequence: TGTGCCAGCTCACCAATCACAGACCCCTATGGCTACACCTTC. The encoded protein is CASSPITDPYGYTF.

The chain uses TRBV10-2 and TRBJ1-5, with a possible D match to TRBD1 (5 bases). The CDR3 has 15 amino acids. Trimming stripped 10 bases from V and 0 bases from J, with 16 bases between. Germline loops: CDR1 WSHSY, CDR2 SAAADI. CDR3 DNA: TGCGCCACCCGACTGGGGGGGAATAGCAATCAGCCCCAGCATTTT. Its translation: CATRLGGNSNQPQHF.

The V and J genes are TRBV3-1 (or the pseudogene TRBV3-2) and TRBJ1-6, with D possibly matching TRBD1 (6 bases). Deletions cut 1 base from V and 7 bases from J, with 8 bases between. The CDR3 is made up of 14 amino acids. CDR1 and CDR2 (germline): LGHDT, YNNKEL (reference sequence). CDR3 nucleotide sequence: TGTGCCAGCAGCCAAGCACAGGGAAATTCACCCCTCCACTTT. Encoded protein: CASSQAQGNSPLHF.